This TCR beta chain was captured in a study of beta chain features in type 1 diabetes. This clone was found a few times. All of the isolated RNA was reverse transcribed, so expressed TCRB transcripts were sequenced. Profiling relied on immunoSEQ multiplex PCR, and the TCRdb table lists in-frame clones only, not all of them. The repertoire has about 330,000 clones, around 10% of them found once; the top ten carry just over 0.015%. CDR3 size: 14 residues. Trimming took 2 bases from V and 8 from J, leaving 13 bases between them. Germline V lookup: CDR1 SEHNR, CDR2 FQNEAQ (reference sequence). Cells sorted by CD45RO/CCR7/CD25/CD127/CD95/CD27 comprised CD4+ naive, central memory, regulatory and stem cell-like memory cells.

The sequenced sample consisted of naive CD4+ T cells from blood. The receptor was derived from a woman in her 30s in good health. The chain has TRBV7-9 and TRBJ1-5; perhaps TRBD1 as D (5 bases). The CDR3 here is CASSLIGDHEPQHF. The CDR3 DNA follows: TGTGCCAGCAGCTTAATAGGGGATCATGAGCCCCAGCATTTT. The full variable domain, its missing parts supplied by reference TRBV7-9 and TRBJ1-5, is DTGVSQNPRHKITKRGQNVTFRCDPISEHNRLYWYRQTLGQGPEFLTYFQNEAQLEKSRLLSDRFSAERPKGSFSTLEIQRTEQGDSAMYLCASSLIGDHEPQHFGDGTRLSIL.